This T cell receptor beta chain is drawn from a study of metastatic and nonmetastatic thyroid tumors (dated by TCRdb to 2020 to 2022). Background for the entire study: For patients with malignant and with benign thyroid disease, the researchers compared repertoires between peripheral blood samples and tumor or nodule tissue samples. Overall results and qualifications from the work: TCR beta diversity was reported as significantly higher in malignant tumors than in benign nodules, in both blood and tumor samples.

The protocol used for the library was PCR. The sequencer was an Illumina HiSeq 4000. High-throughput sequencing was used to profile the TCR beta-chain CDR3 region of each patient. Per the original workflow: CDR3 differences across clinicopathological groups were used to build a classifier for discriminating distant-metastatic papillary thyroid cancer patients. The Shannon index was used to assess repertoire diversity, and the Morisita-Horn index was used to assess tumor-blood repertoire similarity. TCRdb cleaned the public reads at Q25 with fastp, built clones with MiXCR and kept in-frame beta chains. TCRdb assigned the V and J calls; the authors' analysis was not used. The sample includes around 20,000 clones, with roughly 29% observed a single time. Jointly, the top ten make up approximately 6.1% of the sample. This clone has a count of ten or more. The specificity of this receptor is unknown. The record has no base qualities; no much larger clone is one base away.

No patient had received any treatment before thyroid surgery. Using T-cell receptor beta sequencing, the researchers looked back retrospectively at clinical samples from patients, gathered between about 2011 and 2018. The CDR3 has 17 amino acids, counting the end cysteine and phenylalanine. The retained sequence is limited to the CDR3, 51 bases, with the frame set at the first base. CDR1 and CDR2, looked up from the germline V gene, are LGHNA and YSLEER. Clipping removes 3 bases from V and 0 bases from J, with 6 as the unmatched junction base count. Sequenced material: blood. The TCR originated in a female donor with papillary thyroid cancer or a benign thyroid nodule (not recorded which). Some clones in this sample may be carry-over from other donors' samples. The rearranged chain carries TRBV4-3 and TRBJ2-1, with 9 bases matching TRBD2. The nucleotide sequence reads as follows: TGCGCCAGCAGCCAGGGCCTAGCGGGGAACTCCTACAATGAGCAGTTCTTC. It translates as CASSQGLAGNSYNEQFF.